This T cell receptor (beta chain) derives from a study of response to subunit inactivated influenza vaccine. Study results and limitations: It was the authors' suggestion that each seasonal influenza vaccination recruits few new T cells.

This clonotype was recorded many times. Antigen unknown. The CDR3 is 16 residues long. V shed 0 bases and J shed 7 bases, with 17 bases lying between them. The germline gives CDR1 LNHNV, CDR2 YYDKDF (reference sequence). TCRdb used MiXCR to reprocess the RT-PCR reads, holding one entry per CDR3 protein. The sample consists of 590,000 or so distinct CDR3 sequences, less than 15% of them appearing once. The source is a man in his fifties or sixties who received an inactivated influenza vaccine. The J gene is TRBJ2-3, the V gene TRBV15; D may be TRBD2 (6 bases). The material was PBMCs from blood, obtained 14 to 15 days before vaccination. The CDR3 loop reads CATSRDNPQGGYTQYF. The CDR3 DNA reads TGTGCCACCAGCAGAGATAACCCCCAGGGAGGTTATACGCAGTATTTT.